A selection of T cell receptor beta chains follows, all from one sample in a study of T-cell memory formation after mild COVID-19. TCRdb fed the 5' RACE reads into MiXCR, producing one record per CDR3 protein. The table shows a few hundred thousand distinct CDR3 sequences, with approximately 19% occurring only once. The sample consisted of PBMCs or a T cell subset sorted from them (not recorded which). The receptor source for this set is a young man who had mild COVID-19 (a few samples of this study predate the infection). Cell type and time point are not known. CDR3s leave out the opening cysteine and the closing phenylalanine or tryptophan. D genes are given only for firm matches.

J gene	D gene	V gene	CDR3 protein
TRBJ2-1	TRBD2	TRBV4-3	ASSQGLDSYNEQF
TRBJ2-4	TRBD1	TRBV7-2	ASSSNDRGWDIQY
TRBJ1-1	NA	TRBV13	ASSLLSGPESF
TRBJ2-2	TRBD2	TRBV5-1	ASSLTSGGANTGELF
TRBJ2-2	NA	TRBV7-2	ASSLGPLIVGENTGELF
TRBJ1-2	NA	TRBV5-5	ASSRGTALNYGYT
TRBJ2-2	NA	TRBV5-1	ASSFAGADTGELF
TRBJ1-2	NA	TRBV6-5	ASSPLSGTWEGYT
TRBJ2-5	NA	TRBV9	ASSVGDQETQY
TRBJ1-3	NA	TRBV7-2	ASSVNGGNSGNTIY
TRBJ1-6	NA	TRBV4-3	ASSQGRRDGLH
TRBJ2-4	NA	TRBV20-1	SARVGAASKNIQY
TRBJ2-5	TRBD2	TRBV19	ASSIRRGDKETQY
TRBJ2-5	NA	TRBV6-1	ASSDGPHGETQY
TRBJ2-5	TRBD2	TRBV5-1	ASSPQGLASETQY
TRBJ1-1	NA	TRBV7-8	ASSRNIDTEAF
TRBJ1-2	NA	TRBV7-3	ASSFEAGEYGYT
TRBJ1-2	NA	TRBV12-5	ASGGGSNYGYT
TRBJ2-1	TRBD2	TRBV6-2/TRBV6-3	ASSYDERGGGDEQF
TRBJ2-7	NA	TRBV5-1	ASSFDIHEQY
TRBJ2-3	NA	TRBV21-1	ASSKAGAEITDTQY
TRBJ2-5	TRBD1	TRBV5-4	ASSPDRGRETQY
TRBJ1-1	NA	TRBV18	ASSQDTRNTEAF
TRBJ2-5	TRBD1	TRBV18	ASSDDRAETQY
TRBJ1-5	NA	TRBV28	ASSPPTIRQPQH
TRBJ1-5	NA	TRBV12-3/TRBV12-4	ASKDEGPNQPQH
TRBJ2-1	TRBD1	TRBV6-2/TRBV6-3	ASSYSHPGTGKF
TRBJ2-3	NA	TRBV5-1	ASSLVPGGTDTQY
TRBJ1-2	NA	TRBV29-1	SAGGGYT
TRBJ1-2	TRBD1	TRBV6-5	ASRSQGMSGYT
TRBJ1-1	TRBD1	TRBV7-6	ASSTRTGARNTEAF
TRBJ2-6	NA	TRBV6-5	ASSYGRGSSGANVLT
TRBJ2-2	NA	TRBV7-2	ASSLQRTSTGELF
TRBJ2-5	NA	TRBV7-2	ASSLTKETQY
TRBJ2-1	NA	TRBV29-1	SSGTEYNEQF
TRBJ2-7	NA	TRBV24-1	ATRAPSYEQY
TRBJ2-5	TRBD2	TRBV9	ASSEGTSGGETQY
TRBJ2-7	TRBD1	TRBV20-1	SATAPPQGTHEQY
TRBJ2-7	TRBD1	TRBV6-1	ASSEGQGRKQY
TRBJ2-3	NA	TRBV29-1	SALSHASTDTQY
TRBJ1-5	TRBD1	TRBV6-6	ASAGTGQYQPQH
TRBJ2-5	NA	TRBV7-2	ASSLAWRADQETQY
TRBJ2-1	NA	TRBV2	ASSEHNEQF
TRBJ2-2	NA	TRBV4-3	ASSQDRHTGELF
TRBJ1-4	NA	TRBV3-1	ASSPPDRQPEKLF
TRBJ1-2	TRBD1	TRBV4-3	ASSHRGPGYT
TRBJ2-7	NA	TRBV7-2	ASSPGGGGSYEQY
TRBJ2-3	NA	TRBV20-1	SARDRRGSTDTQY
TRBJ2-1	NA	TRBV7-9	ASSPGRGNEQF
TRBJ2-5	NA	TRBV7-9	ASSLGGGPGETQY
TRBJ1-5	NA	TRBV11-2	ASSLSDNQPQH
TRBJ1-1	NA	TRBV7-3	ASSLGPALNTEAF
TRBJ1-4	NA	TRBV4-1	ASSQGTGTNEKLF